Listed below are T cell receptor beta chains from one sample, sequenced in a study of T cell responses to AZD1222 COVID-19 vaccine. Some clones are missing from TCRdb's copy, which holds only in-frame ones; the method was immunoSEQ multiplex PCR. Of roughly 46,000 clones detected, about 91% appear once; the ten largest clones hold roughly 25%. The sequences come from peripheral blood, collected 28 days after the second AZD1222 dose. The origin of the receptors is an adult who received the AZD1222 COVID-19 vaccine. Both conserved end residues are part of each CDR3. A D gene is named only where the DNA matches it firmly. Clone size is stated in some rows and not others, as once, few, many or a class when expanded.

clone_size: .; v_call: TRBV19; j_call: TRBJ1-1; d_call: .; cdr3_aa: CASGQTLNTEAFF; cdr3_nt: TGTGCCAGCGGACAAACCTTGAACACTGAAGCTTTCTTT
clone_size: .; v_call: TRBV27; j_call: TRBJ2-3; d_call: .; cdr3_aa: CASSLTFWVSTDTQYF; cdr3_nt: TGTGCCAGCAGTTTAACATTTTGGGTTTCCACAGATACGCAGTATTTT
clone_size: .; v_call: TRBV29-1; j_call: TRBJ1-1; d_call: .; cdr3_aa: CSVPGVTEAFF; cdr3_nt: TGCAGCGTCCCAGGGGTGACTGAAGCTTTCTTT
clone_size: .; v_call: TRBV2; j_call: TRBJ2-5; d_call: TRBD1; cdr3_aa: CASSEGQGDLETQYF; cdr3_nt: TGTGCCAGCAGTGAGGGACAGGGGGACCTGGAGACCCAGTACTTC
clone_size: .; v_call: TRBV15; j_call: TRBJ1-5; d_call: .; cdr3_aa: CATSRDREGYQPQHF; cdr3_nt: TGTGCCACCAGCAGAGATCGAGAAGGGTATCAGCCCCAGCATTTT
clone_size: .; v_call: TRBV15; j_call: TRBJ2-1; d_call: .; cdr3_aa: CATSRTSSGQFF; cdr3_nt: TGTGCCACCAGCAGGACTAGTTCGGGGCAGTTCTTC
clone_size: few; v_call: TRBV7-3; j_call: TRBJ1-1; d_call: .; cdr3_aa: CASSLGYNTEAFF; cdr3_nt: TGTGCCAGCAGCCTCGGCTATAACACTGAAGCTTTCTTT
clone_size: .; v_call: TRBV2; j_call: TRBJ1-5; d_call: .; cdr3_aa: CASNLEVDQPQHF; cdr3_nt: TGTGCCAGCAACTTAGAAGTTGATCAGCCCCAGCATTTT
clone_size: .; v_call: TRBV18; j_call: TRBJ1-3; d_call: TRBD1; cdr3_aa: CASSLTGGELSGNTIYF; cdr3_nt: TGTGCCAGCTCACTGACAGGGGGTGAACTCTCTGGAAACACCATATATTTT
clone_size: .; v_call: TRBV9; j_call: TRBJ1-3; d_call: .; cdr3_aa: CASGGPLSGNTIYF; cdr3_nt: TGTGCCAGTGGGGGACCCCTCTCTGGAAACACCATATATTTT
clone_size: .; v_call: TRBV5-1; j_call: TRBJ1-2; d_call: .; cdr3_aa: CASSSDGNYGYTF; cdr3_nt: TGCGCCAGCAGCTCGGACGGAAACTATGGCTACACCTTC
clone_size: .; v_call: TRBV7-9; j_call: TRBJ2-5; d_call: .; cdr3_aa: CASSPERETQYF; cdr3_nt: TGTGCCAGCAGCCCAGAGAGGGAGACCCAGTACTTC
clone_size: .; v_call: TRBV6-2/TRBV6-3; j_call: TRBJ1-1; d_call: .; cdr3_aa: CASSQLSRGTEAFF; cdr3_nt: TGTGCCAGCAGCCAATTAAGCAGGGGCACTGAAGCTTTCTTT
clone_size: once; v_call: TRBV7-8; j_call: TRBJ2-1; d_call: TRBD2; cdr3_aa: CASSPPGLAGNEQFF; cdr3_nt: TGTGCCAGCAGCCCCCCGGGACTAGCGGGAAATGAGCAGTTCTTC
clone_size: once; v_call: TRBV18; j_call: TRBJ2-1; d_call: .; cdr3_aa: CASSPPNGRYNEQFF; cdr3_nt: TGTGCCAGCTCACCACCTAACGGGCGCTACAATGAGCAGTTCTTC
clone_size: few; v_call: TRBV10-1; j_call: TRBJ2-2; d_call: .; cdr3_aa: CASRGRGRRDTGELFF; cdr3_nt: TGCGCCAGCAGGGGGCGGGGGCGACGCGATACCGGGGAGCTGTTTTTT
clone_size: .; v_call: TRBV4-3; j_call: TRBJ1-2; d_call: TRBD1; cdr3_aa: CASSQTWAQGAGGYTF; cdr3_nt: TGCGCCAGCAGCCAAACGTGGGCGCAGGGGGCGGGCGGCTACACCTTC
clone_size: .; v_call: TRBV4-3; j_call: TRBJ2-1; d_call: TRBD1; cdr3_aa: CASSQGQGVDEQFF; cdr3_nt: TGCGCCAGCAGCCAGGGACAGGGGGTGGATGAGCAGTTCTTC
clone_size: .; v_call: TRBV6-5; j_call: TRBJ2-5; d_call: TRBD2; cdr3_aa: CASKSPSGQETQYF; cdr3_nt: TGTGCCAGCAAGAGCCCTAGCGGCCAAGAGACCCAGTACTTC
clone_size: .; v_call: TRBV5-4; j_call: TRBJ2-5; d_call: .; cdr3_aa: CASSPGEGPWETQYF; cdr3_nt: TGTGCCAGCAGCCCTGGTGAGGGGCCGTGGGAGACCCAGTACTTC
clone_size: .; v_call: TRBV29-1; j_call: TRBJ2-7; d_call: TRBD2; cdr3_aa: CSCQREGYEQYF; cdr3_nt: TGCAGTTGCCAGCGGGAGGGGTACGAGCAGTACTTC
clone_size: .; v_call: TRBV19; j_call: TRBJ1-1; d_call: .; cdr3_aa: CASSTLGAMNTEAFF; cdr3_nt: TGTGCCAGTAGTACCCTCGGGGCCATGAACACTGAAGCTTTCTTT
clone_size: .; v_call: TRBV7-2; j_call: TRBJ2-3; d_call: TRBD1; cdr3_aa: CASSLYTGVGTQYF; cdr3_nt: TGTGCCAGCAGCTTATACACAGGGGTCGGTACGCAGTATTTT
clone_size: .; v_call: TRBV4-1; j_call: TRBJ1-2; d_call: .; cdr3_aa: CASSQDQGTYGYTF; cdr3_nt: TGCGCCAGCAGCCAAGATCAGGGAACCTATGGCTACACCTTC
clone_size: .; v_call: TRBV5-8; j_call: TRBJ2-5; d_call: .; cdr3_aa: CASSLDPGKETQYF; cdr3_nt: TGTGCCAGCAGCTTGGATCCGGGGAAAGAGACCCAGTACTTC
clone_size: .; v_call: TRBV11-2; j_call: TRBJ1-1; d_call: TRBD1; cdr3_aa: CASSLGGTAAFF; cdr3_nt: TGTGCCAGCAGCCTTGGGGGGACAGCAGCTTTCTTT